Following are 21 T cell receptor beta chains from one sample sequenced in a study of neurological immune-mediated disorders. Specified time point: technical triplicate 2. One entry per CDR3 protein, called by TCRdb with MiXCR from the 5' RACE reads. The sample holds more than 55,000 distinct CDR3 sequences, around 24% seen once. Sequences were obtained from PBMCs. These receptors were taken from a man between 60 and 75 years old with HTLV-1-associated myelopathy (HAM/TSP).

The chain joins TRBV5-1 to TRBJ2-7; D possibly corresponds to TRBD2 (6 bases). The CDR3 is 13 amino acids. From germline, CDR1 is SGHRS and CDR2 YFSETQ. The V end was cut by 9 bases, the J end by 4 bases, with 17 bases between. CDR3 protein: CATAPDGGYEQYF. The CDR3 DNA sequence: TGCGCCACCGCACCCGACGGGGGTTACGAGCAGTACTTC.

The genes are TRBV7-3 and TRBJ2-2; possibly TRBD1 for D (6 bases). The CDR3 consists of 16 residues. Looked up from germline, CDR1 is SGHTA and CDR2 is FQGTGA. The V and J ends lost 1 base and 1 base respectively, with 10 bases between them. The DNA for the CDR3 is TGTGCCAGCAGCTTAAATGGGGGCGGGAACACCGGGGAGCTGTTTTTT. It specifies CASSLNGGGNTGELFF.

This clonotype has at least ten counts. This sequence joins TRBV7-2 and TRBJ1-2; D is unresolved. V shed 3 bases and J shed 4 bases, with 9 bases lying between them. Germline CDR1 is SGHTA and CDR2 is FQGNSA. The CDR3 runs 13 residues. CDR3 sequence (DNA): TGTGCCAGCAGCTTGGGCAGGCTCTATGGCTACACCTTC. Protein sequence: CASSLGRLYGYTF.

The CDR3 here is CSARALEKLFF. CDR3 DNA sequence: TGCAGTGCGCGGGCTCTGGAAAAACTGTTTTTT. The chain recombines TRBV20-1 with TRBJ1-4, with D unclear. Germline values: CDR1 DFQATT, CDR2 SNEGSKA (reference sequence). This CDR3 is built from 11 residues. Trimming shortened V by 6 bases and J by 8 bases, and 10 bases separated the two germline ends.

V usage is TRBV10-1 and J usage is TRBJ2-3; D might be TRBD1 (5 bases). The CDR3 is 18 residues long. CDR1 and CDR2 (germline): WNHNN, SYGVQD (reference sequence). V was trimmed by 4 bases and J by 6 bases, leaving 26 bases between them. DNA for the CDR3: TGCGCCAGCAGTGGGTTAGGGGATGTTTATGGGAACATGGATACGCAGTATTTT. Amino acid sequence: CASSGLGDVYGNMDTQYF.

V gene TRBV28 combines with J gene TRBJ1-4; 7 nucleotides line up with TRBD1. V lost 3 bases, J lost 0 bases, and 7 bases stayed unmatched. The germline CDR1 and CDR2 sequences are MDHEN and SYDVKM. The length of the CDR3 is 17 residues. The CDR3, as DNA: TGTGCCAGCAGTTTTTATGGGGACAGAGCAACTAATGAAAAACTGTTTTTT. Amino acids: CASSFYGDRATNEKLFF.

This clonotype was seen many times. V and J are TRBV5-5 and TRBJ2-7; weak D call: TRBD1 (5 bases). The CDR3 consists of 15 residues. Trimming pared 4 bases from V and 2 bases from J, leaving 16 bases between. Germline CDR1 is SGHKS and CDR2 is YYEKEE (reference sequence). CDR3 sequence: CASSPWTQGTYEQYF. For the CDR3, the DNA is TGTGCCAGCAGCCCATGGACCCAGGGCACCTACGAGCAGTACTTC.

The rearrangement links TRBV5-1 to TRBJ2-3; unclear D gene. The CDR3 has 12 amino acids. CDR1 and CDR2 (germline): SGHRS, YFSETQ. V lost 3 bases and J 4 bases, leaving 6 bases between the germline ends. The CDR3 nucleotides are TGCGCCAGCAGCTGGAGTGCAGATACGCAGTATTTT. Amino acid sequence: CASSWSADTQYF. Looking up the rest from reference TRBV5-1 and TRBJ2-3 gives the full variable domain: KAGVTQTPRYLIKTRGQQVTLSCSPISGHRSVSWYQQTPGQGLQFLFEYFSETQRNKGNFPGRFSGRQFSNSRSEMNVSTLELGDSALYLCASSWSADTQYFGPGTRLTVL.

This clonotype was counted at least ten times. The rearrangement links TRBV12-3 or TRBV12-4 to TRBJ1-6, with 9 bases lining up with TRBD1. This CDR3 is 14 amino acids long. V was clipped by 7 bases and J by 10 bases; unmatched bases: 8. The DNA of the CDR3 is TGTGCCAGCACCGACAGGGGGGAAGGATCACCCCTCCACTTT. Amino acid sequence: CASTDRGEGSPLHF.

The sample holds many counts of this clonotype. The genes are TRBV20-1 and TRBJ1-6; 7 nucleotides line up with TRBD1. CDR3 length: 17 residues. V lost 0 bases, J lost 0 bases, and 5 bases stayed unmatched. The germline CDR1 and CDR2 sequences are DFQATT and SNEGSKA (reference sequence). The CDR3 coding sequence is TGCAGTGCTAGAGATCAAGGGACAGTCTCCTATAATTCACCCCTCCACTTT. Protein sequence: CSARDQGTVSYNSPLHF.

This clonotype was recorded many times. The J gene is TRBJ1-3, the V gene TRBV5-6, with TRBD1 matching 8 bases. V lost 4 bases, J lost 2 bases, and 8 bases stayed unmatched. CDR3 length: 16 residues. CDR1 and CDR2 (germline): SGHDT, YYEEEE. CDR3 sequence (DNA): TGTGCCAGCAGCCCGAGCCCGACAGGGGCTGGAAACACCATATATTTT. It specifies CASSPSPTGAGNTIYF. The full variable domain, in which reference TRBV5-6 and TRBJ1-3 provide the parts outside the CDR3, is DAGVTQSPTHLIKTRGQQVTLRCSPKSGHDTVSWYQQALGQGPQFIFQYYEEEERQRGNFPDRFSGHQFPNYSSELNVNALLLGDSALYLCASSPSPTGAGNTIYFGEGSWLTVV.

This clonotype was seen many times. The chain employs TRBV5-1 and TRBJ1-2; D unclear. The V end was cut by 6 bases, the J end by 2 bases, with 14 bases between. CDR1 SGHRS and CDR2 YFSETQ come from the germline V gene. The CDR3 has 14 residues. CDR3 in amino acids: CASTYGPENYGYTF. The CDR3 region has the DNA TGCGCCAGCACCTACGGTCCAGAAAACTATGGCTACACCTTC.

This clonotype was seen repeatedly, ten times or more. The DNA of the CDR3 is TGTGCCATCAGCGACTTACTGGACGGCACCCGGGGCACCTTC. This translates into CAISDLLDGTRGTF. V gene TRBV10-3 combines with J gene TRBJ1-2; D remains unclear. The CDR3 length is 14 residues. V lost 6 bases and J 13 bases, leaving 24 bases between the germline ends. Germline loops: CDR1 ENHRY, CDR2 SYGVKD.

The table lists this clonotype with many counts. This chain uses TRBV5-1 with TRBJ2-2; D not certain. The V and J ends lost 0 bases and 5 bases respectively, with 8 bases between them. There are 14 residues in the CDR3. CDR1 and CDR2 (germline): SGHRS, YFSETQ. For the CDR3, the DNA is TGCGCCAGCAGCTTGGATCCCCTAACCGGGGAGCTGTTTTTT. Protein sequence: CASSLDPLTGELFF.

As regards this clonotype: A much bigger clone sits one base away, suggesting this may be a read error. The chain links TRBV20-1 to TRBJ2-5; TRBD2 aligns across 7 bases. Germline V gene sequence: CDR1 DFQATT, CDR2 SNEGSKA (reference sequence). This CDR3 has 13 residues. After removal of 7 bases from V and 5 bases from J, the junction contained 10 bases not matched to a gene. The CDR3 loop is CSGSLAVEETQYF. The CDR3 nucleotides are TGCAGTGGGTCGCTAGCGGTGGAGGAGACCCAGTACTTC.

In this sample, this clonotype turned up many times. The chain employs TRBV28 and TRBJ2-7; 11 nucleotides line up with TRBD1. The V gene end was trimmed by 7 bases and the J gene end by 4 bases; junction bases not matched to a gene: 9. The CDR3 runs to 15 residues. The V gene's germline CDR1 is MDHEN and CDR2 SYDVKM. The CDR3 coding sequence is TGTGCCAGCAAACCAACCGGGACAGGGGGTTACGAGCAGTACTTC. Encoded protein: CASKPTGTGGYEQYF.

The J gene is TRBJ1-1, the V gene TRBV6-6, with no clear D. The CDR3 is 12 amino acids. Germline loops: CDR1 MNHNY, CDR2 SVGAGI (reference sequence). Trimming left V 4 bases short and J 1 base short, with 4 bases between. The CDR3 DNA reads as TGTGCCAGCAGTTCCCAGAACACTGAAGCTTTCTTT. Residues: CASSSQNTEAFF.

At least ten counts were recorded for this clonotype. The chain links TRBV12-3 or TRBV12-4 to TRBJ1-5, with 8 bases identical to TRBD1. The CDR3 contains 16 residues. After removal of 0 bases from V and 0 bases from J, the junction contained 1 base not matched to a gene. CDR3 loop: CASSLADRDSNQPQHF. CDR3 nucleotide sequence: TGTGCCAGCAGTTTAGCGGACAGGGATAGCAATCAGCCCCAGCATTTT.

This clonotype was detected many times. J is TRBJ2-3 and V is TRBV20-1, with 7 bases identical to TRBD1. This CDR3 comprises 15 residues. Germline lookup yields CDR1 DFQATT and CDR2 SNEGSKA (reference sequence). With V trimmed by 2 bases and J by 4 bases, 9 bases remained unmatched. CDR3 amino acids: CSARTTGQDADTQYF. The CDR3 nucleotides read TGCAGTGCTAGAACGACAGGGCAAGACGCAGATACGCAGTATTTT.

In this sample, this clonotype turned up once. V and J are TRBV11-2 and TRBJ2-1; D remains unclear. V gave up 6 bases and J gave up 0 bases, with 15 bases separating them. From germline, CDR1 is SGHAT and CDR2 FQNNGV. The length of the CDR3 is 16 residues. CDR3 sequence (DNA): TGTGCCAGCAGACCGCTAGAGTCTAGCTCCTACAATGAGCAGTTCTTC. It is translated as CASRPLESSSYNEQFF.

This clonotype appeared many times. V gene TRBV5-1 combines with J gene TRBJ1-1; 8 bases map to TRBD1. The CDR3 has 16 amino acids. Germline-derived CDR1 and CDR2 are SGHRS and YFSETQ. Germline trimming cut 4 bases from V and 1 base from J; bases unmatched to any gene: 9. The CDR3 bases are TGCGCCAGCAGCCCGGCGGGACAGGTCGCGAACACTGAAGCTTTCTTT. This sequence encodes CASSPAGQVANTEAFF.